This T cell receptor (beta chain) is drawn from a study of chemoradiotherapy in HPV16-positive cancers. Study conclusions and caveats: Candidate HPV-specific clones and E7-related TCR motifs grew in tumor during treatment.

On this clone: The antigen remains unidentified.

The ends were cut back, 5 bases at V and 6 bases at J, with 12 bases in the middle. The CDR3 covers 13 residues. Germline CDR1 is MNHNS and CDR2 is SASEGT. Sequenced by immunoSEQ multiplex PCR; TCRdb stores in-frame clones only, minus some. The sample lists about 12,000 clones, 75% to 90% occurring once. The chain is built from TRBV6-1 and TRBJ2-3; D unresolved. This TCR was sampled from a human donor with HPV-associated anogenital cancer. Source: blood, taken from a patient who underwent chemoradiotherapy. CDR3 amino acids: CASSNSRRDTQYF. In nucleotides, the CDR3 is TGTGCCAGCAGTAATTCCCGGCGCGATACGCAGTATTTT.